The following is a T cell receptor (beta chain) sequence with its context. Germline V gene data show CDR1 as SGHVS and CDR2 as FQNEAQ. This CDR3 is built from 14 residues. The V gene end was trimmed by 1 base and the J gene end by 6 bases; junction bases not matched to a gene: 5. The sample originates from a study of blood T cell repertoires in COVID-19. Study background: Acute-phase and convalescent COVID-19 samples originated in the United States, Italy and Spain. The cDNA or gDNA used as material had been derived from T cells, B-cell-depleted T cells, or PBMCs.

The table came from immunoSEQ multiplex PCR; TCRdb's copy has only in-frame clones and leaves some out. The sample has about 300,000 clones, approximately 90% seen once. The chain has TRBV7-8 and TRBJ1-2; 7 bases map to TRBD1. The sample consisted of peripheral blood. This sequence was found in a woman aged 30 to 39 who had recovered from COVID-19. CDR3 DNA: TGTGCCAGCAGCTTAGTGCGGACAGGTGATGGCTACACCTTC. It is translated as CASSLVRTGDGYTF.